This TCR beta chain appears in the sequencing data of a study of glioma-infiltrating T cells. The CDR3 spans 14 residues. Germline V CDR1 and CDR2: SGHRS, YFSETQ. Using RNA template, CDR3s of TCR alpha and beta were amplified with iRepertoire arm-PCR. Input was roughly 95-450 ng of tissue mRNA or PBMC total RNA. Each CDR3 protein gets one entry after TCRdb re-called the multiplex PCR reads with MiXCR. The sample consists of some 180,000 distinct CDR3 sequences, approximately 30% of them appearing once. This clonotype was seen once. The antigen is undetermined. A much more abundant neighbour one base away suggests this may be a read error. Whole-study findings and limits: Very few CDR3 sequences were shared between tissue and blood. Gliomas, especially low-grade, showed above-expected tissue-blood divergence; non-neoplastic patients showed below.

This TCR derives from a human donor with low-grade glioma or glioblastoma, undergoing nonglioma brain surgery, or in good health (not recorded which). The genes are TRBV5-1 and TRBJ2-3, with 8 bases matching TRBD1. Sequencing used glioma tissue, nonneoplastic brain tissue, or PBMCs (not recorded which). CDR3 coding DNA: TGCGCCAGCAGCTTGGGACAGGGGCCAGATAAGCAGTATTTT. Protein sequence: CASSLGQGPDKQYF.